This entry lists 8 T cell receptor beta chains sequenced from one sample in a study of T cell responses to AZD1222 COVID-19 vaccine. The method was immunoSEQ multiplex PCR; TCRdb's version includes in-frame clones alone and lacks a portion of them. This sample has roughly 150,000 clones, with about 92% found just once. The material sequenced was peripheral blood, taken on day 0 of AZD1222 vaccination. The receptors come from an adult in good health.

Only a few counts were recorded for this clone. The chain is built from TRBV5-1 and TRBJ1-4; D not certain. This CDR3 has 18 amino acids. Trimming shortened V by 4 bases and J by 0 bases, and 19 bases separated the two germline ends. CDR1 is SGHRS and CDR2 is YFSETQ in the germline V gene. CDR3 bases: TGCGCCAGCAGCAACGACGGGATACTTTTTGCAACTAATGAAAAACTGTTTTTT. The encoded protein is CASSNDGILFATNEKLFF.

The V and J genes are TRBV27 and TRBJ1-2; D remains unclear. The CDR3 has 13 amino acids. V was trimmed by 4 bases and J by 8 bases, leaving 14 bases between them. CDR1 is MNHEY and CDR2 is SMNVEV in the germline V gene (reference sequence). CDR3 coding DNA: TGTGCCAGCAGTTCCAAACCCCGGCGGGGCTACACCTTC. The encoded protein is CASSSKPRRGYTF.

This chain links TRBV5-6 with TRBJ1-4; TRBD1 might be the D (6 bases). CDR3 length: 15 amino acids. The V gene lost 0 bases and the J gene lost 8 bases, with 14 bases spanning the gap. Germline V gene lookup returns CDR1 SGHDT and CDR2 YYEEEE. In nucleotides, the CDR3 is TGTGCCAGCAGCTTGGCTTCCAGGGGTGGAGAAAAACTGTTTTTT. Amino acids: CASSLASRGGEKLFF.

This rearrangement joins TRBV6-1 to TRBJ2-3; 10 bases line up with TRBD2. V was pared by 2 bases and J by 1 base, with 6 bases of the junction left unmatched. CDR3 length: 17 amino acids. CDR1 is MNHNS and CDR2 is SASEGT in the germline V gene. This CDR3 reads CASSERPAGGGTDTQYF. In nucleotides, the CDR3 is TGTGCCAGCAGTGAACGCCCAGCGGGGGGGGGCACAGATACGCAGTATTTT.

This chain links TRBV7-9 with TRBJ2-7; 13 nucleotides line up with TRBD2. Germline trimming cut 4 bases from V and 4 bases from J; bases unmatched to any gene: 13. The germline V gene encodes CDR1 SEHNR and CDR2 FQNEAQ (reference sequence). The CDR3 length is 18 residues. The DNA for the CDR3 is TGTGCCAGCAGCTCCGTCTCAGGACTAGCGGGGGTCCCTTACGAGCAGTACTTC. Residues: CASSSVSGLAGVPYEQYF.

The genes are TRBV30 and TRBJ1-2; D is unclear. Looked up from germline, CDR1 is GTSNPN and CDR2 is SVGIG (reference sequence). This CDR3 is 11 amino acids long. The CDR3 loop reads CARAAGPLYTF. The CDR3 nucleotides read TGTGCAAGGGCGGCCGGACCCCTATACACCTTC.

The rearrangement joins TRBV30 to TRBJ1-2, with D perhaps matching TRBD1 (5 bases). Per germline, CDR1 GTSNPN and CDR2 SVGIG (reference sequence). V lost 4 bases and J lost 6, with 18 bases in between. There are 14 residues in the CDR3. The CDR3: CAWTPRGWGNGYTF. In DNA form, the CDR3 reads TGTGCCTGGACCCCCCGAGGATGGGGGAATGGCTACACCTTC.

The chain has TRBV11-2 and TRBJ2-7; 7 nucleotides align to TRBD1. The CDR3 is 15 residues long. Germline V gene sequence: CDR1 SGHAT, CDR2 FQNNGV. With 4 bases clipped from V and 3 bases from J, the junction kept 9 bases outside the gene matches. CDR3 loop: CASSSPRDRSYEQYF. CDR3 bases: TGTGCCAGCAGCTCACCCCGGGACAGAAGCTACGAGCAGTACTTC.